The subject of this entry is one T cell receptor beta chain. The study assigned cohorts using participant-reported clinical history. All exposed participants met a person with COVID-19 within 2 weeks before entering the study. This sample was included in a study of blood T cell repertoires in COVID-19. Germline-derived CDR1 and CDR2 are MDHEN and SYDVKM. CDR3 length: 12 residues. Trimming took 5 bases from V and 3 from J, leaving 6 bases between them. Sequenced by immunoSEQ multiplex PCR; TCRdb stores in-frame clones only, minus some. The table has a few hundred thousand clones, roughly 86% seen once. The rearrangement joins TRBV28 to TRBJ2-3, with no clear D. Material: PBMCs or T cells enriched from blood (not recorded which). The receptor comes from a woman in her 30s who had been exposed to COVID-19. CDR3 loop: CASSPGTDTQYF. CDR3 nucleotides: TGTGCCAGCAGTCCCGGGACAGATACGCAGTATTTT.